This T cell receptor (beta chain) was recorded in a study of blood T cell repertoires in COVID-19. Study overall: Samples taken during acute and convalescent COVID-19 were collected in the United States, Italy and Spain. The cDNA or gDNA used as material had been derived from T cells, B-cell-depleted T cells, or PBMCs.

Trimming at V came to 5 bases and at J to 4 bases, leaving 10 bases not matched to a gene. This CDR3 region has 16 residues. CDR1 is SGHTA and CDR2 is FQGNSA in the germline V gene. In the authors' workflow: For nucleated cells, counts were estimated from reference gene primer amplification. Some clones are missing from TCRdb's copy, which holds only in-frame ones; the method was immunoSEQ multiplex PCR. V and J calls and clone size are those listed in that table; D and trimming were worked out from the DNA. In the table there are 280,000 or so clones, about four fifths of which are singletons. The TCR was taken from a woman in her forties or fifties who had recovered from COVID-19. The chain recombines TRBV7-2 with TRBJ1-3; 8 nucleotides line up with TRBD1. Sequenced material: peripheral blood. The CDR3 here is CASSLRDRGRGNTIYF. In DNA, the CDR3 is TGTGCCAGCAGCCTAAGAGACAGGGGAAGAGGAAACACCATATATTTT.